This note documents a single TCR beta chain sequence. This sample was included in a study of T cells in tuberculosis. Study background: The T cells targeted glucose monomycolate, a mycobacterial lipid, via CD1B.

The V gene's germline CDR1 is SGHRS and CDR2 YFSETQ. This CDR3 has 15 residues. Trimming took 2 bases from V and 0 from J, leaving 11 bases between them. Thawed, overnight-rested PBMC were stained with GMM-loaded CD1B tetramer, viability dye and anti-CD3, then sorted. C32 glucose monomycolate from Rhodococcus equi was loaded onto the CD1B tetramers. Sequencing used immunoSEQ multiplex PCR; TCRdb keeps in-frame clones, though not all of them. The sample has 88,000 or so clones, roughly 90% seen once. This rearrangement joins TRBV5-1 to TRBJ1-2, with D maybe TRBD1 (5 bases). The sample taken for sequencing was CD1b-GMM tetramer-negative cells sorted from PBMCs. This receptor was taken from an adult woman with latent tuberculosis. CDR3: CASSFRQLPNYGYTF. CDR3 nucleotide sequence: TGCGCCAGCAGCTTTAGACAGCTTCCTAACTATGGCTACACCTTC. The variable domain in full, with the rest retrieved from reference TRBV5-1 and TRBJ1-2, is KAGVTQTPRYLIKTRGQQVTLSCSPISGHRSVSWYQQTPGQGLQFLFEYFSETQRNKGNFPGRFSGRQFSNSRSEMNVSTLELGDSALYLCASSFRQLPNYGYTFGSGTRLTVV.